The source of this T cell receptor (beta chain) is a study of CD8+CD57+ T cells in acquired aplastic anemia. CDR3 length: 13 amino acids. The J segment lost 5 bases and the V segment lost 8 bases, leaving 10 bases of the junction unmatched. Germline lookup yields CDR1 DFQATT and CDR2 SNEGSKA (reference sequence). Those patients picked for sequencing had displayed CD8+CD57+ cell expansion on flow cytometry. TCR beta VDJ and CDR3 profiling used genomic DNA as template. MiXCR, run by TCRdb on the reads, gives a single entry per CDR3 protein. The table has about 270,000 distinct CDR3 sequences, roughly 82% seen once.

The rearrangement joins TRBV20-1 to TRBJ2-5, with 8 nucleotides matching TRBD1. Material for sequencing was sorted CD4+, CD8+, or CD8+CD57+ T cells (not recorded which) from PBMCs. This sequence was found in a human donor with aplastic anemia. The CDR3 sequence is CSPTRQGSETQYF. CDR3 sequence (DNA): TGCAGTCCCACAAGACAGGGGTCGGAGACCCAGTACTTC.